Shown below are 8 T cell receptor beta chains from a single sample sequenced in a study of T-cell reconstitution after alpha-beta-depleted transplantation in children. Preparation of the TCRbeta library was carried out with unique molecular identifiers. MiXCR, run by TCRdb on the PCR reads, gives a single entry per CDR3 protein. The sample records about 480,000 distinct CDR3 sequences, about an eighth being singletons. Sequences were derived from PBMCs from the stem cell graft donor, sampled from the stem cell graft. These receptors all stem from a human donor who donated a stem cell graft to a child with combined immunodeficiency.

Ten or more counts support this clonotype. V gene TRBV11-2 combines with J gene TRBJ2-3, with D perhaps matching TRBD2 (7 bases). The CDR3 runs 15 residues. V was shortened by 3 bases and J by 3 bases, with 13 bases between the two germline ends. CDR1 is SGHAT and CDR2 is FQNNGV in the germline V gene. The CDR3 is CASSFTGRGTDTQYF. The CDR3 bases are TGTGCCAGCAGCTTTACGGGGAGGGGGACAGATACGCAGTATTTT.

This clonotype has a count of ten or more. J is TRBJ2-5 and V is TRBV7-9; D ambiguous. The germline V gene has CDR1 SEHNR and CDR2 FQNEAQ (reference sequence). Trimming took 1 base from V and 7 from J, leaving 1 base between them. There are 10 residues in the CDR3. The CDR3: CASSLGTQYF. Here the CDR3 DNA reads TGTGCCAGCAGCTTAGGGACCCAGTACTTC.

The chain employs TRBV11-1 and TRBJ2-1; 10 bases agree with TRBD2. The germline CDR1 and CDR2 sequences are SGHAT and FQDESV (reference sequence). This CDR3 region has 14 residues. V gave up 8 bases and J gave up 9 bases; unmatched junction bases: 10. The CDR3 loop reads CASWWTSGTGEQFF. The CDR3 DNA reads TGTGCCAGCTGGTGGACTAGCGGAACGGGTGAGCAGTTCTTC.

The chain carries TRBV15 and TRBJ1-5, with D possibly being TRBD1 (6 bases). The CDR3 covers 13 residues. The V and J ends lost 5 bases and 7 bases respectively, with 12 bases between them. The germline V gene encodes CDR1 LNHNV and CDR2 YYDKDF (reference sequence). The CDR3 nucleotides are TGTGCCACCAGCGAGGGGGGCGGACAGCCCCAGCATTTT. Translation gives CATSEGGGQPQHF.

The chain uses TRBV20-1 and TRBJ2-1; D unclear. The CDR3 totals 12 residues. V gave up 3 bases and J gave up 13 bases, with 16 bases separating them. Germline V lookup: CDR1 DFQATT, CDR2 SNEGSKA (reference sequence). The CDR3 DNA is TGCAGTGCTAGTCGCGATCCGGGCCTACAGTTCTTC. Its protein product is CSASRDPGLQFF.

The sample holds many counts of this clonotype. This CDR3 reads CASSPGTSGYEQYF. CDR3 DNA: TGTGCCAGCAGCCCCGGGACTAGCGGTTACGAGCAGTACTTC. The rearrangement uses TRBV18 and TRBJ2-7; 11 bases line up with TRBD2. Germline assignment: CDR1 KGHSH and CDR2 LQKENI. There are 14 residues in the CDR3. After removal of 8 bases from V and 4 bases from J, the junction contained 7 bases not matched to a gene.

The chain combines TRBV5-5 with TRBJ1-5; 9 bases map to TRBD1. CDR3 length equals 15 residues. Germline lookup yields CDR1 SGHKS and CDR2 YYEKEE (reference sequence). V was clipped by 1 base and J by 9 bases; unmatched bases: 8. DNA of the CDR3: TGTGCCAGCAGCTTGATGGGACAGGGTTTAGGGCCCCAGCATTTT. It is translated as CASSLMGQGLGPQHF.

This chain connects TRBV6-5 to TRBJ2-1, with 13 bases identical to TRBD2. Trimming at V came to 6 bases and at J to 7 bases, leaving 9 bases not matched to a gene. CDR3 size: 16 residues. CDR1 is MNHEY and CDR2 is SVGAGI in the germline V gene. The CDR3 protein is CASSITSGGARNEQFF. CDR3 coding DNA: TGTGCCAGCAGCATTACTAGCGGGGGGGCGAGGAATGAGCAGTTCTTC.